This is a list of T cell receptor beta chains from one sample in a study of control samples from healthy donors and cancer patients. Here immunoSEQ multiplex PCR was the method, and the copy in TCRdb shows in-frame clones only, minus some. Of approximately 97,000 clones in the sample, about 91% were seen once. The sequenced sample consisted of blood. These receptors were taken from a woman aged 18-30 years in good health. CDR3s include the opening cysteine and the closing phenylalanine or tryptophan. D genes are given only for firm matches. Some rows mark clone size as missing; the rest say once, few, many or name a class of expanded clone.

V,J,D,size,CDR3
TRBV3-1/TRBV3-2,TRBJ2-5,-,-,CASSQDLAAQETQYF
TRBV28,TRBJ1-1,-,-,CASTIDGKEAFF
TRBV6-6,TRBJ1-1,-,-,CASRSTGNTEAFF
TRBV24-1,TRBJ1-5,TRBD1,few,CATSDWRQGHQPQHF
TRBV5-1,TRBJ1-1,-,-,CASSSQGFDTEAFF
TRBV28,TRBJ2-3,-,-,CASSSTTDTQYF
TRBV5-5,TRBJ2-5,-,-,CASRRRGEVFQETQYF
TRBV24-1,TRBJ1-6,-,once,CATQSRDHNSPLHF
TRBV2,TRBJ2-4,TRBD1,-,CASRGTAIQYF
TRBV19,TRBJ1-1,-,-,CASSSPGNTEAFF
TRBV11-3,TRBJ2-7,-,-,CASSLTRGRGASYEQYF
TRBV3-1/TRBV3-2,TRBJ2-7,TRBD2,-,CASSQPLGLVAGVGEQYF
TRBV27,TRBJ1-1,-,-,CASSLTAGGNTEAFF
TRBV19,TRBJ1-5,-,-,CASWTLDSNQPQHF
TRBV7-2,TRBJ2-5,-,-,CASSLALSPGQETQYF
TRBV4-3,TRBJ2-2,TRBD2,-,CASSRKQLTSGNTGELFF
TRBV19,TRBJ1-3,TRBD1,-,CASSIRGQGLGNTIYF
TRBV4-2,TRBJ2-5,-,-,CASSPTGAIGETQYF
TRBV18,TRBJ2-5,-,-,CASSRGEETQYF
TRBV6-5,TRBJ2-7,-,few,CASSFADRSYEQYF
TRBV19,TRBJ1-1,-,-,CASSRGSSNTEAFF
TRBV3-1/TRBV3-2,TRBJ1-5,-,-,CASSQTSGQPKYSNQPQHF
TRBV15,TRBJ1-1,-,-,CATSREGEEGAFF
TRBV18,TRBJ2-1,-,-,CASSPQTGRHEQFF
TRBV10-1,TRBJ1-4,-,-,CASPQSATNEKLFF
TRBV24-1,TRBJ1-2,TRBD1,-,CATSDLVPGGFYGYTF
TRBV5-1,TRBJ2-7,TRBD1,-,CASSFRDRGSEQYF
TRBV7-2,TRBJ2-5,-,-,CASSLKRTETQYF
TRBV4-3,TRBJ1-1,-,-,CASSQDQWGLGTEAFF
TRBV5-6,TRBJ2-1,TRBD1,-,CASSWGQGVNEQFF
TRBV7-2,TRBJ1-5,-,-,CASRYQGNSNQPQHF
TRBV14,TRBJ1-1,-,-,CASSQDFRGNTEAFF
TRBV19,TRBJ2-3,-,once,CASSPRGAIDTQYF
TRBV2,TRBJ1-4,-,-,CASSEAGTANEKLFF
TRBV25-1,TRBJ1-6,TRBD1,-,CASSEYLGGAGNSPLHF
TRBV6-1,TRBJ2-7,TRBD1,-,CASSELTGTGGSEQYF
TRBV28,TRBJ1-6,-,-,CASSLSPRDSPLHF
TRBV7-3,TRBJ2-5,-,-,CASSLGGVTETQYF
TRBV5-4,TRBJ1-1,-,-,CASSLTANTEAFF
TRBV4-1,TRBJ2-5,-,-,CASSQVETSETQYF
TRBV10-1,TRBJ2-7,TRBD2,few,CASSRGRAYEQYF
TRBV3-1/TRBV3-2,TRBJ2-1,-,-,CASSQVPSRDNEQFF
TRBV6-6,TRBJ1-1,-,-,CASSFSDTEAFF
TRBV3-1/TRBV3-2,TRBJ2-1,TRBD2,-,CASGTSGPNEQFF
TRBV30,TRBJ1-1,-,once,CAWILRDTEAFF
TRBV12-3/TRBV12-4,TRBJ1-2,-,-,CASSLGSYGYTF
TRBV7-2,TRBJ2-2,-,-,CASSFMRSGELFF
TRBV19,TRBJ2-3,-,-,CASTATSTTDTQYF
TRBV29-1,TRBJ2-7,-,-,CSVDGAGPSYEQYF